Presented here are 19 T cell receptor beta chains from one specimen sequenced in a study of tumor-infiltrating lymphocytes in primary liver carcinoma. A constant-region primer primed TCR beta cDNA synthesis from 400 to 600 ng of total RNA. Libraries covering TCR beta were generated through three nested multiplex PCR rounds (using a slightly modified ARM-PCR). A C-beta reverse primer and TRBV1-TRBV30 forward primers served in each of the first two PCR rounds, at approximately 10 cycles apiece. One entry per CDR3 protein results from TCRdb running MiXCR on the multiplex PCR reads. The sample yields more than 150,000 distinct CDR3 sequences, 60% seen once. The study extracted blood RNA from unsorted whole blood and also extracted germline DNA. Sequencing was done on a sample of peripheral blood. These receptors were taken from a man in his forties with primary liver carcinoma and hepatitis B virus infection.

Comments on this clonotype: A read error may be the cause here, since a much bigger clone is one base away. No conserved phenylalanine or tryptophan is present at the end of the CDR3, so a read error is the likely explanation. The chain links TRBV11-3 to TRBJ2-1; no definite D call. V dropped 1 base and J dropped 5 bases, with 9 bases sitting between them. Germline values: CDR1 SGHNT, CDR2 YENEEA. The CDR3 covers 14 residues. The CDR3 nucleotides are TGTGCCAGCAGCTTAGGCGTCTCGAACAATGAGCAGTTCTTA. Translating it yields CASSLGVSNNEQFL.

About this clonotype: An end of the junction does not agree with germline; a read error may underlie this. The chain combines TRBV11-2 with TRBJ2-3; D is uncertain. Germline V CDR1 and CDR2: SGHAT, FQNNGV. This CDR3 comprises 15 residues. In DNA, the CDR3 is TGTACCAGCAGCTTAGCAGTCCCGGCCACAGATACGCAGTATTTT. Protein sequence: CTSSLAVPATDTQYF.

The V call is TRBV6-6, the J call TRBJ2-7; the D call may be TRBD1 or TRBD2 (6 bases each). The CDR3 consists of 15 residues. In germline, CDR1 is MNHNY, CDR2 SVGAGI (reference sequence). V lost 8 bases and J 4 bases, leaving 21 bases between the germline ends. CDR3 protein: CASGQPGGGKYEQYF. CDR3 nucleotides: TGTGCCAGCGGCCAGCCCGGAGGGGGAAAATACGAGCAGTACTTC.

Details on this clonotype: A junction boundary mismatches the germline segment, possibly from a read error. The rearrangement joins TRBV11-2 to TRBJ2-2, with a possible D match to TRBD2 (5 bases). The germline gives CDR1 SGHAT, CDR2 FQNNGV. The length of the CDR3 is 15 residues. CDR3 DNA sequence: TGTGCCAGCAGCTTTGCCGCAGGCCTGACCGGGGAGCTGTCTTTT. This translates into CASSFAAGLTGELSF.

This clonotype was seen a handful of times. The CDR3 sequence: CASSFPSGTDTQYF. The CDR3 nucleotides read TGTGCCAGCAGCTTCCCGTCTGGCACAGATACGCAGTATTTT. This chain links TRBV5-6 with TRBJ2-3; D is ambiguous. Trimming shortened V by 2 bases and J by 1 base, and 8 bases separated the two germline ends. The CDR3 runs 14 residues. Germline V lookup: CDR1 SGHDT, CDR2 YYEEEE.

A word on this clonotype: The junction differs from germline at one of its ends, possibly a read error. This rearrangement joins TRBV6-5 to TRBJ2-5; 9 nucleotides align to TRBD2. The germline V gene has CDR1 MNHEY and CDR2 SVGAGI. CDR3 length equals 17 residues. The CDR3 DNA sequence: TGTGCCAGCAGTTACTACGCTTCGGCGGGAGGGCCGGAGACCCAATACTTC. Its protein is CASSYYASAGGPETQYF.

There are a few counts of this clonotype. The rearrangement links TRBV12-3 or TRBV12-4 to TRBJ2-5; 8 nucleotides agree with TRBD1. V lost 1 base to trimming and J lost 5 bases; unmatched junction nucleotides: 6. The CDR3 consists of 15 residues. As DNA, the CDR3 is TGTGCCAGCAGTTTAGGGGACAGGATATGGGAGACCCAGTACTTC. Residues: CASSLGDRIWETQYF.

Of note for this clonotype: This sequence may be a read error, since a much larger clone differs from it by one base. The chain couples TRBV12-3 or TRBV12-4 to TRBJ1-1; 10 nucleotides line up with TRBD1. The CDR3 extends over 14 amino acids. The CDR3: CASTPGQGNSEAFF. Here the CDR3 DNA reads TGTGCCAGCACCCCGGGACAGGGGAACAGTGAAGCTTTCTTT.

Concerning this clonotype itself: Sequence at one end of the junction differs from germline and may be a read error. This chain links TRBV6-5 with TRBJ1-2; D remains ambiguous. The CDR3 covers 14 residues. CDR1 MNHEY and CDR2 SVGAGI come from the germline V gene. CDR3 bases: TGTGCCAGTAGTTCGACCGGATCGACGGCGCCATACACGTTC. Translated, it gives CASSSTGSTAPYTF.

This clonotype was seen a few times. The genes are TRBV6-5 and TRBJ2-1, with TRBD2 matching over 14 bases. Germline-derived CDR1 and CDR2 are MNHEY and SVGAGI. The junction had 2 bases not matched to a gene; V was cut back by 2 bases and J by 8 bases. This CDR3 is built from 15 residues. This CDR3 reads CASSYLTSGRDEQFF. The CDR3, as DNA: TGTGCCAGCAGTTACCTGACTAGCGGGAGGGATGAGCAGTTCTTC.

The table lists this clonotype with a few counts. The gene calls are TRBV5-4 and TRBJ1-4; D may be TRBD1 (6 bases). V was pared by 4 bases and J by 5 bases, with 15 bases between. The CDR3 consists of 15 residues. The V gene's germline CDR1 is SGHNT and CDR2 YYREEE (reference sequence). The DNA for the CDR3 is TGTGCCAGCAGCCTCCTATCGCAGGGGAATGAAAAACTGTTTTTT. Its protein is CASSLLSQGNEKLFF.

As for this clonotype: A much bigger clone sits one base away, suggesting this may be a read error. The chain carries TRBV4-2 and TRBJ2-2, with a tentative D call TRBD1 (5 bases). Germline lookup yields CDR1 LGHNA and CDR2 YNFKEQ. This CDR3 spans 15 amino acids. The CDR3 protein is CANSQGDSHTGELFF. CDR3 DNA sequence: TGTGCCAACAGCCAAGGTGACAGCCACACCGGGGAGCTGTTTTTT.

Points on this clonotype: The germline gene is not matched at one end of the junction; a read error may be the cause. The chain joins TRBV6-5 to TRBJ2-3; no firm D call. Germline lookup yields CDR1 MNHEY and CDR2 SVGAGI. The CDR3 runs to 16 residues. CDR3 in DNA: TGTACCAGCAGTTATGCTGCTGACTTCTCCACAGATACGCAGTATTTT. Its protein is CTSSYAADFSTDTQYF.

A note on this clonotype: A much larger clone differs by one base, so this may be a read error. Since the CDR3 does not end with the conserved phenylalanine or tryptophan, this likely comes from a read error. V usage is TRBV29-1 and J usage is TRBJ2-7, with D hard to call. Trimming shortened V by 3 bases and J by 2 bases, and 8 bases separated the two germline ends. The CDR3 sequence is 12 residues long. CDR1 SQVTM and CDR2 ANQGSEA come from the germline V gene. The CDR3 loop is CSVESRPYEQYL. DNA of the CDR3: TGCAGCGTTGAGTCCAGACCCTACGAGCAGTACTTA.

This sequence joins TRBV10-3 and TRBJ1-2, with 9 bases identical to TRBD1. The V segment lost 4 bases and the J segment 6 bases; nucleotides outside the gene matches: 3. Per the germline V gene, CDR1 is ENHRY and CDR2 is SYGVKD. The CDR3 is 13 residues long. CDR3 nucleotide sequence: TGTGCCATCAGTGGTGGACAGGGGAATGGCTACACCTTC. Translating gives CAISGGQGNGYTF.

With respect to this clonotype: A read error is possible here, since a much larger clone lies one base away. The CDR3 DNA follows: TGTGCCAGCAGCCAAGAGACATGGCATGAGCATTTCTTC. Protein sequence: CASSQETWHEHFF. J is TRBJ2-1 and V is TRBV4-2, with D uncertain. This CDR3 spans 13 amino acids. CDR1 LGHNA and CDR2 YNFKEQ come from the germline V gene.

As concerns this clonotype: The CDR3 carries no conserved terminal phenylalanine or tryptophan, so it likely arises from a read error. V and J are TRBV11-1 and TRBJ2-7; D gene ambiguous. The germline V and J ends were trimmed by 5 bases and 10 bases, with 12 bases remaining between them. The CDR3 covers 11 residues. Per the germline V gene, CDR1 is SGHAT and CDR2 is FQDESV (reference sequence). The CDR3 is CASSVVGKQYL. The CDR3 DNA follows: TGTGCCAGCAGCGTGGTGGGGAAACAGTACTTG.

Worth noting for this clonotype: Germline and junction disagree at one end, which may indicate a read error. The V gene is TRBV5-4, the J gene TRBJ2-1, with D maybe TRBD2 (5 bases). CDR3 length: 14 residues. Germline CDR1 and CDR2: SGHNT and YYREEE (reference sequence). CDR3 nucleotides: TGTGCCAGCAGCTTAGGAGGCCCCTACAATGACCAGTTCTTC. Translation gives CASSLGGPYNDQFF.

This clonotype was picked up a small number of times. The chain recombines TRBV6-1 with TRBJ2-3; D is possibly TRBD1 or TRBD2 (5 bases each). The CDR3 consists of 16 residues. Germline V CDR1 and CDR2: MNHNS, SASEGT. Trimming cost V 1 base and J 0 bases, with 11 bases left between them. CDR3 amino acids: CASSEGGIPSTDTQYF. The DNA of the CDR3 is TGTGCCAGCAGTGAAGGGGGGATCCCTAGCACAGATACGCAGTATTTT.